The present T cell receptor beta chain was sequenced within a study of T cell changes during pregnancy in multiple sclerosis (dated by TCRdb to about 2019). Notes on the research overall: In women with multiple sclerosis, the researchers looked at how the T cell repertoire shifted as pregnancy progressed.

As encoded in the germline V gene, CDR1 is SGHAT while CDR2 is FQNNGV. The CDR3 holds 19 amino acids from the cysteine to the phenylalanine. Just the 57-base CDR3 DNA is kept, in frame starting at base 1. V lost 2 bases and J lost 4 bases, and the count of bases not matched to a germline gene is 17. Of note for this clone: The antigen it recognizes is unknown. Within one base of it there is no much larger clone, and no base qualities were kept.

The library was generated by the immunoSEQ multiplex PCR assay. TCRdb retrieved this table from immuneACCESS and kept in-frame rearrangements only. Not all clones are present; in checked studies, unresolved V genes account for under half, and no reason is known for the remainder. The sample table lists about 55,000 clones, 85% to 95% of them with a count of one. About 3.2% of the sample is in the top ten clones. The sequence came from a female donor with multiple sclerosis, enrolled in a pregnancy study. The starting material was CD8+ T cells from peripheral blood mononuclear cells, obtained in the third trimester of pregnancy. The chain was built from TRBV11-2 and TRBJ2-1, and TRBD2 matches 7 of the central bases. The CDR3 protein sequence reads: CASSLLHGEGGQGYNEQFF. The nucleotides read TGTGCCAGCAGCTTATTGCACGGGGAGGGAGGGCAAGGGTACAATGAGCAGTTCTTC.